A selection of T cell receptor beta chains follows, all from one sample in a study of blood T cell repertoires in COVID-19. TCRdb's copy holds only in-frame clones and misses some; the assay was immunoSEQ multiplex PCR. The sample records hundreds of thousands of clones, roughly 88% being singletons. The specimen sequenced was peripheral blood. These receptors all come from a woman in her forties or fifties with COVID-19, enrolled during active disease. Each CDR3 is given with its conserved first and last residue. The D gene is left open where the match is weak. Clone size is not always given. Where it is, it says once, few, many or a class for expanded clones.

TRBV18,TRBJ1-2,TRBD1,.,CASSPPTGEIYGYTF,TGTGCCAGCTCACCACCGACAGGGGAGATCTATGGCTACACCTTC
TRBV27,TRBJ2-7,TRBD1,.,CASSLDSRTGGLYEQYF,TGTGCCAGCAGTTTAGATTCCCGGACAGGCGGGCTCTACGAGCAGTACTTC
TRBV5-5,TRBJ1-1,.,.,CASSLFGTGMNTEAFF,TGTGCCAGCAGCCTATTTGGGACTGGGATGAACACTGAAGCTTTCTTT
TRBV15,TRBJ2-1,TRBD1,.,CATSRTGGRNEQFF,TGTGCCACCAGCAGGACAGGGGGAAGGAATGAGCAGTTCTTC
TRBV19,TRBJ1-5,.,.,CASSFRTELSNQPQHF,TGTGCCAGTAGTTTCAGGACTGAACTTAGCAATCAGCCCCAGCATTTT
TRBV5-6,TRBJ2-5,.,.,CASSLYGVGETQYF,TGTGCCAGCAGCTTGTACGGGGTGGGAGAGACCCAGTACTTC
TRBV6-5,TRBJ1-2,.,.,CASSSGFYGYTF,TGTGCCAGCAGTTCGGGTTTCTATGGCTACACCTTC
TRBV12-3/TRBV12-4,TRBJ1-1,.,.,CASSLGRRRAFF,TGTGCCAGCAGTTTGGGTAGGAGGCGGGCTTTCTTT
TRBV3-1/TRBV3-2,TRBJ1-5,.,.,CASSAGRGNQPQHF,TGTGCCAGCAGCGCCGGGAGGGGAAATCAGCCCCAGCATTTT
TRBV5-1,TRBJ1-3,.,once,CASSLTTGRDTIYF,TGCGCCAGCAGCCTCACCACAGGGAGGGACACCATATATTTT
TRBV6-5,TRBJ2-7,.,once,CASSYRGGYEQYF,TGTGCCAGCAGTTATAGGGGCGGCTACGAGCAGTACTTC
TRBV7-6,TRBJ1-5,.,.,CASSLGSGIGNQPQHF,TGTGCCAGCAGCTTAGGGTCCGGGATTGGAAATCAGCCCCAGCATTTT
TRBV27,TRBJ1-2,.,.,CASMGQGSYGYTF,TGTGCCAGCATGGGGCAGGGTAGCTATGGCTACACCTTC